A single sample gave rise to the 19 T cell receptor beta chains below, sequenced in a study of blood T cell repertoires in COVID-19. Data came from immunoSEQ multiplex PCR; TCRdb stores just in-frame clones and leaves some out. The sample carries fewer than 90,000 clones, around 72% recorded once. The sample comprised peripheral blood. The receptor set was obtained from an elderly woman with acute or convalescent COVID-19.

The chain carries TRBV6-2 or TRBV6-3 and TRBJ2-1, with 8 positions matching TRBD1. The CDR3 has 12 amino acids. The ends lost 6 bases at V and 10 bases at J; junction bases unmatched: 5. CDR1 and CDR2 (germline): MNHEY, SVGEGT. DNA of the CDR3: TGTGCCAGCAGCTGGACAGGGTGGGAGCAGTTCTTC. Amino acids: CASSWTGWEQFF.

The chain has TRBV2 and TRBJ1-2, with 8 nucleotides matching TRBD1. Trimming at V came to 6 bases and at J to 2 bases, leaving 14 bases not matched to a gene. This CDR3 contains 17 residues. CDR1 SNHLY and CDR2 FYNNEI come from the germline V gene. CDR3 residues: CASRPEVGRGLNYGYTF. The CDR3 nucleotides are TGTGCCAGCAGGCCAGAGGTGGGCAGGGGGCTCAACTATGGCTACACCTTC.

This rearrangement joins TRBV10-2 to TRBJ1-1; the D is unclear. This CDR3 comprises 13 residues. Germline values: CDR1 WSHSY, CDR2 SAAADI. Trimming left V 3 bases short and J 7 bases short, with 12 bases between. The CDR3 protein is CASSDRRGVEAFF. Here the CDR3 DNA reads TGCGCCAGCAGTGACAGAAGAGGTGTTGAAGCTTTCTTT.

The J gene is TRBJ1-4, the V gene TRBV6-7; 8 bases match TRBD1. TRBV6-7 is an ORF, and what it does is uncertain. CDR3 size: 16 residues. With 4 bases clipped from V and 3 bases from J, the junction kept 7 bases outside the gene matches. The CDR3, as DNA: TGTGCCAGCAGTTCTACCAGGGGGCAGGCTAATGAAAAACTGTTTTTT. Its translation: CASSSTRGQANEKLFF.

This clone appeared a few times. The rearrangement joins TRBV19 to TRBJ1-2, with no clear D. The germline gives CDR1 LNHDA, CDR2 SQIVND (reference sequence). The CDR3 spans 14 residues. The V gene lost 5 bases and the J gene lost 3 bases, with 13 bases spanning the gap. CDR3 DNA sequence: TGTGCCAGTAGTTTTGGTGGGCAGGACTATGGCTACACCTTC. Translated: CASSFGGQDYGYTF.

The gene calls are TRBV21-1 and TRBJ2-3; TRBD2 is the table's D call and was not checked against the DNA. TRBV21-1 corresponds to a pseudogene. The CDR3 is made up of 16 amino acids. The CDR3 nucleotides are TGTGCCAGCAGCAAAGAGGAGCGGGGGGGCCCGGATACGCAGTATTTT. Its protein is CASSKEERGGPDTQYF.

This chain joins TRBV19 and TRBJ1-2; D uncertain. The V and J ends lost 7 bases and 8 bases respectively, with 14 bases between them. Germline-derived CDR1 and CDR2 are LNHDA and SQIVND (reference sequence). The CDR3 totals 12 residues. This chain's CDR3 is CASMDGGRGYTF. CDR3 coding DNA: TGTGCCAGTATGGACGGCGGGAGAGGCTACACCTTC.

CDR3: CASSLDWRGEKLFF. CDR3 coding DNA: TGTGCCAGCAGCTTAGATTGGCGGGGTGAAAAACTGTTTTTT. The V call is TRBV11-2, the J call TRBJ1-4; D remains ambiguous. Germline CDR1 is SGHAT and CDR2 is FQNNGV. The CDR3 has 14 residues. Deletions cut 0 bases from V and 7 bases from J, with 9 bases between.

The rearrangement links TRBV28 to TRBJ2-1; D not resolved. This CDR3 region has 12 residues. Between the trimmed V and J ends, which lost 6 bases and 11 bases, there was a span of 14 bases. Germline V gene sequence: CDR1 MDHEN, CDR2 SYDVKM. The CDR3 bases are TGTGCCAGCAGGGTCAGCCCGAGGCAGCAGTTCTTC. Translating it yields CASRVSPRQQFF.

The CDR3 DNA follows: TGTGCCAGCAGCGTAGGGGCCCTGGGGGGTAACAATGAGCAGTTCTTC. This gives the protein CASSVGALGGNNEQFF. This chain links TRBV9 with TRBJ2-1; perhaps TRBD2 as D (6 bases). Trimming shortened V by 0 bases and J by 5 bases, and 15 bases separated the two germline ends. CDR3 length equals 16 residues. CDR1 and CDR2 from the germline V gene are SGDLS and YYNGEE.

J is TRBJ2-7 and V is TRBV27, with 8 bases lining up with TRBD1. V lost 7 bases and J lost 2; bases outside the gene matches: 13. CDR3 length: 16 residues. Germline assignment: CDR1 MNHEY and CDR2 SMNVEV (reference sequence). CDR3 nucleotide sequence: TGTGCCAGCACCCTAATTGGGACGACAGGGGCCTACGAGCAGTACTTC. Its translation: CASTLIGTTGAYEQYF.

The chain uses TRBV9 and TRBJ2-5; D is unclear. CDR3 length equals 15 residues. The ends were cut back, 0 bases at V and 0 bases at J, with 9 bases in the middle. CDR1 and CDR2 (germline): SGDLS, YYNGEE. The CDR3 DNA follows: TGTGCCAGCAGCGTAGCTTCGCACTACCAAGAGACCCAGTACTTC. The encoded protein is CASSVASHYQETQYF.

This clone came up a few times. The chain links TRBV7-2 to TRBJ1-2; 7 positions match TRBD1. The CDR3 length is 15 residues. With 3 bases clipped from V and 4 bases from J, the junction kept 8 bases outside the gene matches. In germline, CDR1 is SGHTA, CDR2 FQGNSA. The CDR3 coding sequence is TGTGCCAGCAGCTTGAATAGACAGGGTGGCTATGGCTACACCTTC. Its protein is CASSLNRQGGYGYTF.

The genes are TRBV29-1 and TRBJ2-1; TRBD1 matches 8 bases. CDR3 length: 13 residues. J lost 6 bases, V lost 6 bases, and 7 bases had no gene match. The germline CDR1 and CDR2 sequences are SQVTM and ANQGSEA. The CDR3 spells CSVDRGASNEQFF. DNA for the CDR3: TGCAGCGTAGACAGGGGCGCCAGCAATGAGCAGTTCTTC.

The chain is built from TRBV4-1 and TRBJ1-4, with TRBD1 matching over 12 bases. CDR3 size: 17 residues. CDR1 MGHRA and CDR2 YSYEKL come from the germline V gene. With 4 bases clipped from V and 8 bases from J, the junction kept 11 bases outside the gene matches. In DNA, the CDR3 is TGCGCCAGCAGCCCTGGGACAGGGGGCGCGTTCTGGGAAAAACTGTTTTTT. This gives the protein CASSPGTGGAFWEKLFF.

This chain uses TRBV9 with TRBJ2-7; 11 bases are a match to TRBD2. The junction had 7 bases not matched to a gene; V was cut back by 5 bases and J by 6 bases. The germline gives CDR1 SGDLS, CDR2 YYNGEE. The CDR3 is 14 amino acids. CDR3 nucleotide sequence: TGTGCCAGCAGAGCTACTAGCGGGGGCTGCGAGCAGTACTTC. Translation gives CASRATSGGCEQYF.

The J gene is TRBJ2-1, the V gene TRBV3-1 (or the pseudogene TRBV3-2); 8 nucleotides align to TRBD2. CDR3 size: 15 residues. With V trimmed by 3 bases and J by 7 bases, 8 bases remained unmatched. Germline V CDR1 and CDR2: LGHDT, YNNKEL (reference sequence). The CDR3 region is CASSQIGGAWNEQFF. In nucleotides, the CDR3 is TGTGCCAGCAGCCAGATCGGGGGGGCCTGGAATGAGCAGTTCTTC.

The gene calls are TRBV7-7 and TRBJ2-2, with 9 positions matching TRBD1. V was pared by 3 bases and J by 5 bases, with 4 bases of the junction left unmatched. Germline CDR1 and CDR2: SSHAT and FNYEAQ (reference sequence). This CDR3 region has 15 residues. DNA of the CDR3: TGTGCCAGCAGCTTGGGACAGGGAGATACCGGGGAGCTGTTTTTT. Translated, it gives CASSLGQGDTGELFF.

V is TRBV12-3 or TRBV12-4 and J is TRBJ1-1; no firm D call. CDR3 length: 13 amino acids. The ends were cut back, 7 bases at V and 4 bases at J, with 13 bases in the middle. As DNA, the CDR3 is TGTGCCAGCACTCGGGGTGCACCCACTGAAGCTTTCTTT. Its translation: CASTRGAPTEAFF.